The 11 T cell receptor beta chains below were found in one sample sequenced in a study of blood T cell repertoires in COVID-19. Method: immunoSEQ multiplex PCR; TCRdb's copy keeps in-frame clones and lacks some. The data show 190,000 or so clones, about 81% seen once. Sequenced input: peripheral blood. The receptor source for this set is a woman older than 75 with COVID-19, enrolled during active disease.

J is TRBJ1-1 and V is TRBV14; 7 bases fit TRBD1. Trimming took 1 base from V and 0 from J; bases not matched to a gene: 14. CDR3 length: 19 amino acids. Germline V CDR1 and CDR2: SGHDN, FVKESK. Written as DNA, the CDR3 is TGTGCCAGCAGCCAAGGGATCACAGGGGCCGAAGGTATGAACACTGAAGCTTTCTTT. Protein: CASSQGITGAEGMNTEAFF.

The chain joins TRBV5-1 to TRBJ1-1, with 9 bases lining up with TRBD1. The CDR3 runs to 14 residues. The germline CDR1 and CDR2 sequences are SGHRS and YFSETQ. J lost 2 bases, V lost 4 bases, and 3 bases had no gene match. Written as DNA, the CDR3 is TGCGCCAGCAGCGGGGGACAGGGAAACACTGAAGCTTTCTTT. Translated: CASSGGQGNTEAFF.

V is TRBV24-1 and J is TRBJ2-3; TRBD1 might be the D (5 bases). Trimming stripped 9 bases from V and 2 bases from J, with 5 bases between. CDR3 length: 11 amino acids. The germline V gene has CDR1 KGHDR and CDR2 SFDVKD. CDR3 amino acids: CATGHTDTQYF. The CDR3 DNA follows: TGTGCCACCGGACACACAGATACGCAGTATTTT.

The chain carries TRBV11-2 and TRBJ1-3, with TRBD1 matching over 7 bases. Germline trimming cut 3 bases from V and 0 bases from J; bases unmatched to any gene: 8. This CDR3 has 17 amino acids. Germline loops: CDR1 SGHAT, CDR2 FQNNGV. The CDR3: CASSFVPGQPSGNTIYF. In DNA, the CDR3 is TGTGCCAGCAGCTTCGTTCCGGGACAGCCCTCTGGAAACACCATATATTTT.

V is TRBV28 and J is TRBJ1-2, with 7 bases fitting TRBD1. CDR3 length: 12 residues. The J segment lost 4 bases and the V segment lost 6 bases, leaving 2 bases of the junction unmatched. Germline V gene data show CDR1 as MDHEN and CDR2 as SYDVKM. The CDR3: CASRPGGYGYTF. Here the CDR3 DNA reads TGTGCCAGCAGACCAGGGGGCTATGGCTACACCTTC.

The gene calls are TRBV4-1 and TRBJ1-2; TRBD1 might be the D (5 bases). V was cut by 0 bases and J by 0 bases, with 8 bases left in between. The CDR3 is 15 amino acids. Germline V lookup: CDR1 MGHRA, CDR2 YSYEKL. CDR3 sequence (DNA): TGCGCCAGCAGCCAAGAAACGGACACTAACTATGGCTACACCTTC. This codes for CASSQETDTNYGYTF.

The chain has TRBV25-1 and TRBJ2-3; 7 nucleotides align to TRBD1. The V gene's germline CDR1 is MGHDK and CDR2 SYGVNS. With 1 base clipped from V and 4 bases from J, the junction kept 2 bases outside the gene matches. The CDR3 sequence is 14 residues long. CDR3 DNA: TGTGCCAGCAGTGAATTGACAGGGCCAGATACGCAGTATTTT. Its translation is CASSELTGPDTQYF.

V usage is TRBV30 and J usage is TRBJ2-1; no definite D call. The CDR3 has 15 residues. The germline V gene encodes CDR1 GTSNPN and CDR2 SVGIG (reference sequence). V gave up 1 base and J gave up 0 bases, with 10 bases separating them. CDR3 protein: CAWSGPCGSYNEQFF. CDR3 in DNA: TGTGCCTGGAGTGGTCCTTGCGGCTCCTACAATGAGCAGTTCTTC.

This sequence joins TRBV6-6 and TRBJ1-1, with 9 bases that match TRBD1. The CDR3 has 13 residues. Trimming cost V 8 bases and J 4 bases; bases outside gene matches: 5. Germline CDR1 MNHNY, CDR2 SVGAGI (reference sequence). The CDR3, as DNA: TGTGCCAGCGGTGCGACAGGGGGCACTGAAGCTTTCTTT. Protein sequence: CASGATGGTEAFF.

The V gene is TRBV6-5, the J gene TRBJ2-1; TRBD2 matches at 10 bases. The CDR3 has 14 amino acids. V was pared by 10 bases and J by 4 bases, with 7 bases of the junction left unmatched. Germline values: CDR1 MNHEY, CDR2 SVGAGI. The CDR3 sequence is CATRIAGGYNEQFF. Written as DNA, the CDR3 is TGTGCCACCCGAATAGCGGGGGGATACAATGAGCAGTTCTTC.

The sample holds a few counts of this clone. V gene TRBV18 combines with J gene TRBJ2-7; D possibly corresponds to TRBD1 (6 bases). CDR3 length: 14 residues. V dropped 1 base and J dropped 5 bases, with 12 bases sitting between them. Germline V CDR1 and CDR2: KGHSH, LQKENI. CDR3 in amino acids: CASSPLPHRDEQYF. CDR3 coding DNA: TGTGCCAGCTCACCACTTCCCCACAGGGACGAGCAGTACTTC.